The text below deals with one T cell receptor beta chain. What it binds is not known. This specimen comes from a study of OX40 agonist ivuxolimab in advanced cancers. Study results and caveats: Relative to CD4+, CD8+ T cells held more expanded clones on average. At 0.1 to 3.0 mg/kg, clonal expansion of CD4+ and CD8+ blood T cells had occurred by week 6.

The repertoire was sequenced with immunoSEQ multiplex PCR; TCRdb's copy has only in-frame clones and lacks some. The top ten hold under 20% of the sample, which has tens of thousands of clones, approximately 93% seen once. The CDR3 runs to 14 residues. V was pared by 1 base and J by 5 bases, with 11 bases between. Germline V gene data show CDR1 as SNHLY and CDR2 as FYNNEI. The source is an adult with an advanced solid tumor such as melanoma, head and neck, liver or kidney cancer. The source was CD4+ or CD8+ T cells sorted from blood, collected in a trial of the OX40 agonist ivuxolimab. The chain recombines TRBV2 with TRBJ1-1, with D perhaps matching TRBD1 (5 bases). DNA of the CDR3: TGTGCCAGCAGTGAAGGGAAGGGGTCTACTGAAGCTTTCTTT. Its protein product is CASSEGKGSTEAFF.